The 18 T cell receptor beta chains given below trace back to one sample, sequenced in a study of blood T cells in healthy people across ages. The authors ran a second PCR of roughly 7 to 11 cycles using a sample-barcoded 5' primer and a J-beta primer mix. MiXCR, applied by TCRdb to the 5' RACE reads, yields one record per CDR3 protein. The repertoire consists of 710,000 or so distinct CDR3 sequences, with 32% occurring once and the leading ten covering roughly 14%. Sequencing input: blood. All receptors derive from an elderly woman in good health.

The J gene is TRBJ1-4, the V gene TRBV7-8; 7 bases map to TRBD1. V lost 5 bases and J lost 3; bases outside the gene matches: 12. Germline V gene data show CDR1 as SGHVS and CDR2 as FQNEAQ. The CDR3 has 17 amino acids. For the CDR3, the DNA is TGTGCCAGCAGCCCAAATTTCCCGGACAGGTCTAATGAAAAACTGTTTTTT. It yields the protein CASSPNFPDRSNEKLFF. Using reference TRBV7-8 and TRBJ1-4 for the parts outside the CDR3, the full variable domain is GAGVSQSPRYKVAKRGQDVALRCDPISGHVSLFWYQQALGQGPEFLTYFQNEAQLDKSGLPSDRFFAERPEGSVSTLKIQRTQQEDSAVYLCASSPNFPDRSNEKLFFGSGTQLSVL.

This CDR3 reads CSAARGNEQYF. The CDR3 DNA sequence: TGCAGTGCAGCACGGGGCAACGAGCAGTACTTC. This chain connects TRBV20-1 to TRBJ2-5; D may be TRBD1 or TRBD2 (5 bases each). The DNA matches TRBJ2-7 better at its end, which makes the J call doubtful. This CDR3 has 11 residues. Germline V lookup: CDR1 DFQATT, CDR2 SNEGSKA (reference sequence).

This clonotype has more than one count but fewer than ten. The gene calls are TRBV30 and TRBJ2-5, with 7 nucleotides matching TRBD2. The CDR3 contains 13 residues. Germline V CDR1 and CDR2: GTSNPN, SVGIG (reference sequence). The J segment lost 5 bases and the V segment lost 1 base, leaving 4 bases of the junction unmatched. CDR3 residues: CAWSALGGETQYF. The CDR3 DNA is TGTGCCTGGAGTGCACTCGGGGGGGAGACCCAGTACTTC. Combining the CDR3 with reference TRBV30 and TRBJ2-5 gives the whole variable domain SQTIHQWPATLVQPVGSPLSLECTVEGTSNPNLYWYRQAAGRGLQLLFYSVGIGQISSEVPQNLSASRPQDRQFILSSKKLLLSDSGFYLCAWSALGGETQYFGPGTRLLVL.

In the case of this clonotype: A much bigger clone sits one base away, suggesting this may be a read error. The V and J genes are TRBV12-3 or TRBV12-4 and TRBJ1-5; a possible D gene is TRBD1 (5 bases). There are 12 residues in the CDR3. The CDR3: CAGSSDRQPQHF. The CDR3 nucleotides read TGTGCCGGCAGTTCAGACAGACAGCCCCAGCATTTT.

The V gene is TRBV20-1, the J gene TRBJ2-7; D may be TRBD1 (6 bases). CDR1 is DFQATT and CDR2 is SNEGSKA in the germline V gene (reference sequence). The CDR3 length is 16 residues. V was shortened by 1 base and J by 6 bases, with 22 bases between the two germline ends. Here the CDR3 reads CSARGSRDNWIGEQYF. For the CDR3, the DNA is TGCAGTGCTAGAGGAAGCCGGGACAACTGGATCGGCGAGCAGTACTTC.

This clonotype was seen at least ten times. Since a much larger clone is just one base distant, this may be a read error. The chain carries TRBV7-3 and TRBJ2-5, with TRBD2 matching 11 bases. Unmatched junction bases numbered 10, after V lost 5 bases and J lost 11 bases. CDR1 and CDR2 from the germline V gene are SGHTA and FQGTGA. This CDR3 has 14 residues. In DNA, the CDR3 is TGTGCCAGCAGCCTTAGCGGGGGGGTTGGTGAGCAGTACTTC. Encoded protein: CASSLSGGVGEQYF.

The chain combines TRBV20-1 with TRBJ2-1; D perhaps matches TRBD2 (5 bases). Trimming pared 8 bases from V and 8 bases from J, leaving 22 bases between. The CDR3 covers 14 residues. In germline, CDR1 is DFQATT, CDR2 SNEGSKA (reference sequence). CDR3 coding DNA: TGCAGTCCGAAACGGGTCCCCGGGATCCATGAGCAGTTCTTC. It specifies CSPKRVPGIHEQFF.

The V call is TRBV6-1, the J call TRBJ1-5; D remains unclear. Germline CDR1 is MNHNS and CDR2 is SASEGT. The CDR3 has 14 residues. Between the trimmed V and J ends, which lost 7 bases and 6 bases, there was a span of 16 bases. In nucleotides, the CDR3 is TGTGCCAGCACCGAAGGCGGGCTGGGTCAGCCCCAGCATTTT. Amino acids: CASTEGGLGQPQHF.

This clonotype came up many times. Germline and junction disagree at one end, which may indicate a read error. This chain joins TRBV7-2 and TRBJ2-1, with 10 bases aligning to TRBD2. The CDR3 covers 15 residues. The germline gives CDR1 SGHTA, CDR2 FQGNSA. CDR3 bases: TGTGCCAGCAGATCTAGCGGGGGCCTTCGGAATGCGCAGTTCTTC. It encodes CASRSSGGLRNAQFF.

The chain links TRBV4-2 to TRBJ2-1, with 12 nucleotides matching TRBD2. The CDR3 is made up of 17 amino acids. The V segment lost 4 bases and the J segment 3 bases; nucleotides outside the gene matches: 7. Germline assignment: CDR1 LGHNA and CDR2 YNFKEQ. The CDR3 DNA is TGTGCCAGCAGCCCGGGACTAGCGGGTTCCTACTACAATGAGCAGTTCTTC. This gives the protein CASSPGLAGSYYNEQFF.

As DNA, the CDR3 is TGTGCCAGCAGTCCCTCCCGTTCTTCGAGGGACACTGAAGCTTTCTTT. This encodes CASSPSRSSRDTEAFF. The rearrangement joins TRBV6-1 to TRBJ1-1; D unresolved. Germline CDR1 and CDR2: MNHNS and SASEGT. V was shortened by 5 bases and J by 3 bases, with 19 bases between the two germline ends. This CDR3 spans 16 amino acids.

V usage is TRBV5-1 and J usage is TRBJ1-3; 7 nucleotides match TRBD1. V dropped 2 bases and J dropped 0; count of bases not matched to a gene: 5. Germline CDR1 reads SGHRS; CDR2 reads YFSETQ. The CDR3 length is 16 residues. The CDR3 loop is CASSFTGVNSGNTIYF. In DNA, the CDR3 is TGCGCCAGCAGCTTTACAGGGGTCAACTCTGGAAACACCATATATTTT.

This clonotype has ten or more counts. The CDR3 is CSASTGGRTFF. DNA for the CDR3: TGCAGTGCTAGTACAGGGGGCAGGACTTTCTTT. The chain employs TRBV20-1 and TRBJ1-1; 9 bases align to TRBD1. With V trimmed by 3 bases and J by 12 bases, 5 bases remained unmatched. The germline gives CDR1 DFQATT, CDR2 SNEGSKA (reference sequence). The CDR3 runs to 11 residues.

This clonotype was observed many times. This sequence joins TRBV7-3 and TRBJ2-3, with 8 bases identical to TRBD2. The CDR3 consists of 14 residues. Germline CDR1 reads SGHTA; CDR2 reads FQGTGA. V lost 5 bases to trimming and J lost 4 bases; unmatched junction nucleotides: 5. CDR3 residues: CASSPGGAADTQYF. In DNA, the CDR3 is TGTGCCAGCAGCCCCGGGGGGGCCGCAGATACGCAGTATTTT.

This clonotype has at least ten counts. The V and J genes are TRBV9 and TRBJ1-2; no firm D call. The V end was cut by 0 bases, the J end by 2 bases, with 11 bases between. The CDR3 sequence is 15 residues long. Germline-derived CDR1 and CDR2 are SGDLS and YYNGEE. CDR3 nucleotide sequence: TGTGCCAGCAGCGTAGAGTTAGGGAACAACTATGGCTACACCTTC. Translated, it gives CASSVELGNNYGYTF.

The CDR3 loop reads CASRPLRGTDTQYF. CDR3 nucleotide sequence: TGTGCCAGCAGACCACTTCGCGGCACAGATACGCAGTATTTT. V gene TRBV28 combines with J gene TRBJ2-3, with D unclear. The length of the CDR3 is 14 residues. Between the trimmed V and J ends, which lost 6 bases and 1 base, there was a span of 11 bases. CDR1 and CDR2 (germline): MDHEN, SYDVKM.

This clonotype has ten or more counts. The gene calls are TRBV2 and TRBJ2-7; maybe TRBD2 (6 bases). V lost 6 bases, J lost 0 bases, and 15 bases lay in between. This CDR3 has 15 amino acids. CDR1 is SNHLY and CDR2 is FYNNEI in the germline V gene. CDR3 bases: TGTGCCAGCAGCCCCTTGGGCGGGAACTCCTACGAGCAGTACTTC. Its protein product is CASSPLGGNSYEQYF. Full variable domain (remainder filled in from reference TRBV2 and TRBJ2-7): EPEVTQTPSHQVTQMGQEVILRCVPISNHLYFYWYRQILGQKVEFLVSFYNNEISEKSEIFDDQFSVERPDGSNFTLKIRSTKLEDSAMYFCASSPLGGNSYEQYFGPGTRLTVT.

This clonotype occurred many times. The chain uses TRBV10-3 and TRBJ2-1; TRBD2 agrees at 14 bases. This CDR3 is built from 15 residues. The germline CDR1 and CDR2 sequences are ENHRY and SYGVKD. Trimming at V came to 3 bases and at J to 6 bases, leaving 1 base not matched to a gene. CDR3 coding DNA: TGTGCCATCAGTGAAGGACTAGCGGGGGGCAATGAGCAGTTCTTC. It yields the protein CAISEGLAGGNEQFF.